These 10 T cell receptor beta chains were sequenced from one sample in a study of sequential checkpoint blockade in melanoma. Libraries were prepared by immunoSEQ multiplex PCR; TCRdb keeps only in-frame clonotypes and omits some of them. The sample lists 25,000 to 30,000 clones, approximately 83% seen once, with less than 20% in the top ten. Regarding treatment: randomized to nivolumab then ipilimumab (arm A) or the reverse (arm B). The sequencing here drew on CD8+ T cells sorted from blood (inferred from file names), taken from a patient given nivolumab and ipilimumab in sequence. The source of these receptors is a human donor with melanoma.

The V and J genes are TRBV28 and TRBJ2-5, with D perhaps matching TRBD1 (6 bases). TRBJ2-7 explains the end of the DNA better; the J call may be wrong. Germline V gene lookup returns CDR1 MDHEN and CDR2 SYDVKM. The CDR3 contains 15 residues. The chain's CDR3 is CASSSAYRVLGEQYF. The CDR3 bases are TGTGCCAGCAGTTCAGCGTACAGGGTTCTGGGCGAGCAGTACTTC.

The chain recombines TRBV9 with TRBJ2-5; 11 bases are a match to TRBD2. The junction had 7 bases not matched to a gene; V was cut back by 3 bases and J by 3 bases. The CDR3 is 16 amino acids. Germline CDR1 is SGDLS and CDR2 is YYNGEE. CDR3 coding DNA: TGTGCCAGCAGCGATCGCCTTAGCGGGGGGGAAGAGACCCAGTACTTC. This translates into CASSDRLSGGEETQYF.

In nucleotides, the CDR3 is TGTGCCAGCAGTTTGGCGGGAGGTCAGCCCCAGCATTTT. Its protein is CASSLAGGQPQHF. The chain joins TRBV27 to TRBJ1-5; D is uncertain. CDR1 MNHEY and CDR2 SMNVEV come from the germline V gene (reference sequence). The V gene lost 3 bases and the J gene lost 6 bases, with 9 bases spanning the gap. The CDR3 length is 13 residues.

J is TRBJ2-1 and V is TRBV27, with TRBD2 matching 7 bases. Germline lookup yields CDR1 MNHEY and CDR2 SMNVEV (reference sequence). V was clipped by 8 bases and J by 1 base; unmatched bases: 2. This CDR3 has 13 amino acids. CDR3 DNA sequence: TGTGCCAGCGGGGGGGGGTCCTACAATGAGCAGTTCTTC. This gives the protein CASGGGSYNEQFF.

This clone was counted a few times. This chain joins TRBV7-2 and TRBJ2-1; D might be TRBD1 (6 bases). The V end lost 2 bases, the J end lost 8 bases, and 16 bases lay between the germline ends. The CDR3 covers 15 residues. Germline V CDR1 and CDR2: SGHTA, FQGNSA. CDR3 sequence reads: CASSLTLGGRYEQFF. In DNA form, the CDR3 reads TGTGCCAGCAGCTTAACGCTAGGGGGTCGGTATGAGCAGTTCTTC.

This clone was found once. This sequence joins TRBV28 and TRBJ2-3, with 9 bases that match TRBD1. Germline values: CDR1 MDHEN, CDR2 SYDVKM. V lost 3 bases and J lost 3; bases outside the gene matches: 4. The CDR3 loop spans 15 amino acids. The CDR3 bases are TGTGCCAGCAGTTTGGGGACAGGGAGGACAGATACGCAGTATTTT. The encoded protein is CASSLGTGRTDTQYF.

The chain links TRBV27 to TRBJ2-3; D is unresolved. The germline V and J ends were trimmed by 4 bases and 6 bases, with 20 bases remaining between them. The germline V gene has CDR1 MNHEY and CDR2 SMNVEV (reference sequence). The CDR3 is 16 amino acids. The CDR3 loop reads CASSYNSQPPVDTQYF. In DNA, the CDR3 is TGTGCCAGCAGTTATAATTCACAGCCTCCAGTGGATACGCAGTATTTT.

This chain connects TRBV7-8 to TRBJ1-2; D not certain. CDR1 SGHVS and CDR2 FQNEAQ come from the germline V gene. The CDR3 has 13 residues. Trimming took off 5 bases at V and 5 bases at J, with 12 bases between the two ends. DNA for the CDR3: TGTGCCAGCAGCGCCCGACAAACGTATGGCTACACCTTC. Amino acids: CASSARQTYGYTF.

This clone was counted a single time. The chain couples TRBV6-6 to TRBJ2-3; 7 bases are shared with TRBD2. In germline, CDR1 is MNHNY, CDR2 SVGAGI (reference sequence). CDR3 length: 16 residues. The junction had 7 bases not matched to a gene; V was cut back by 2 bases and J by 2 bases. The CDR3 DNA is TGTGCCAGCAGTTACCTCGGGGGGTGGACCACAGATACGCAGTATTTT. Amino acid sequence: CASSYLGGWTTDTQYF.

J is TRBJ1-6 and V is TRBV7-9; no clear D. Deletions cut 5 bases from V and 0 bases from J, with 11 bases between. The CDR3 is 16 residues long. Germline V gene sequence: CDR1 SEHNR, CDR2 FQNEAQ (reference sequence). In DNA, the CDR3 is TGTGCCAGCAGCCCTGACTTGAGCTCCTATAATTCACCCCTCCACTTT. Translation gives CASSPDLSSYNSPLHF.